These T cell receptor beta chains were read from a single sample in a study of blood T cell repertoires in COVID-19. Clones were read by immunoSEQ multiplex PCR, and TCRdb kept only the in-frame ones, dropping some. The table has approximately 400,000 clones, more than 65% seen once. Material: peripheral blood. The receptors were sampled from a human donor with acute or convalescent COVID-19. The donor label of this sample is uncertain. Each CDR3 is given with its conserved first and last residue. D genes are given only for firm matches.

>TRBJ1-3|TRBV9|TRBD1
TGTGCCAGCAGCGTAGGAGGGGGCGGTGGAAACACCATATATTTT
CASSVGGGGGNTIYF
>TRBJ2-3|TRBV18|-
TGTGCCAGCTCACCAAGGACTAACGGTTACGGGGATACGCAGTATTTT
CASSPRTNGYGDTQYF
>TRBJ1-2|TRBV7-6|TRBD1
TGTGCCAGCAGCTTATGGGCCAGGGGGGCAGCTAACTATGGCTACACCTTC
CASSLWARGAANYGYTF
>TRBJ2-1|TRBV3-1/TRBV3-2|TRBD1
TGTGCCAGCAGCCGACGACAGGGGGTCCTTAGCTCCTACAATGAGCAGTTCTTC
CASSRRQGVLSSYNEQFF
>TRBJ2-2|TRBV27|-
TGTGCCAGCAGTTTAAATGGCAGGGCAAACGGGGAGCTGTTTTTT
CASSLNGRANGELFF
>TRBJ2-3|TRBV7-2|TRBD2
TGTGCCAGCAGTTACACCACACTAGCGCGGAGCACAGATACGCAGTATTTT
CASSYTTLARSTDTQYF
>TRBJ2-1|TRBV5-8|TRBD2
TGTGCCAGCAGCTTGGAGCTAGCGGGAGGGGTAGAGCAGTTCTTC
CASSLELAGGVEQFF
>TRBJ1-1|TRBV4-1|TRBD1
TGCGCCAGCAGCCAGGAGACAGGGCGCACTGAAGCTTTCTTT
CASSQETGRTEAFF
>TRBJ2-1|TRBV11-2|-
TGTGCCAGCAGCCCCAAGAGAACCTCCTACAATGAGCAGTTCTTC
CASSPKRTSYNEQFF
>TRBJ2-5|TRBV6-5|-
TGTGCCAGCAGTTACTTAGGGGCAGAGACCCAGTACTTC
CASSYLGAETQYF
>TRBJ2-7|TRBV6-1|TRBD2
TGTGCCAGCAGTGGACTACTACTAGCGGGAGGACTTTCGGATGAGCAGTACTTC
CASSGLLLAGGLSDEQYF
>TRBJ2-6|TRBV11-3|TRBD1
TGTGCCAGCAGCTCGGGGACAGTTTCCTCTGGGGCCAACGTCCTGACTTTC
CASSSGTVSSGANVLTF
>TRBJ2-2|TRBV4-1|-
TGCGCCAGCAGCCAAGCCCCTAATGTCGGGGAGCTGTTTTTT
CASSQAPNVGELFF
>TRBJ2-3|TRBV7-6|TRBD2
TGTGCCAGCAGCTTAGGGACTAGCGGGAGTTTAACAGATACGCAGTATTTT
CASSLGTSGSLTDTQYF